This entry describes one TCR beta chain. Antigen specificity is unknown. The data derive from a study of regulatory T cells in long-lasting Graves disease. Whole-study findings and limits: Samples came from peripheral blood alone, without thyroid tissue.

With iRepertoire HTBI primers and Arm-PCR of CDR3 regions, TCR beta libraries were built. TCRdb called the multiplex PCR reads again in MiXCR, with one record for every CDR3 protein. The table has 530,000 or so distinct CDR3 sequences, 15% to 20% seen once. Time point meaning: newly diagnosed GD, antithyroid drugs for less than 3 months. PBMCs provided the RNA from which the TCR library was made. In germline, CDR1 is MDHEN, CDR2 SYDVKM. The CDR3 runs to 15 residues. The V end was cut by 6 bases, the J end by 14 bases, with 23 bases between. This sample also belongs to another study, concerning T cells in Graves' hyperthyroidism and ophthalmopathy. This second study says: In the first-round RT-PCR of the TCR CDR3, the HTBI primer set was used.

This rearrangement joins TRBV28 to TRBJ1-6; D is perhaps TRBD1 (5 bases). The sequencing here drew on peripheral blood mononuclear cells (PBMCs), taken at new diagnosis, from a patient treated with antithyroid drugs. This sequence was found in a man aged 18 to 30 with Graves disease. The CDR3 loop is CASSPLGTRIGTLHF. In nucleotides, the CDR3 is TGTGCCAGCAGCCCCCTGGGGACCCGGATTGGGACCCTCCACTTT. Together with reference TRBV28 and TRBJ1-6, the CDR3 gives the full variable domain: DVKVTQSSRYLVKRTGEKVFLECVQDMDHENMFWYRQDPGLGLRLIYFSYDVKMKEKGDIPEGYSVSREKKERFSLILESASTNQTSMYLCASSPLGTRIGTLHFGNGTRLTVT.